This record concerns one TCR beta chain sequence. Its antigen is not yet known. No base qualities exist here, and no much larger clone lies one base off it. The data originate from a study of control samples from healthy donors and cancer patients (dated by TCRdb to 2019 to 2021). CDR1 and CDR2, looked up from the germline V gene, are SGHRS and YFSETQ. V and J lose 2 bases and 10 bases, and a span of 10 bases separates them. Including the terminal cysteine and phenylalanine, the CDR3 comprises 13 residues. Only the CDR3 region is kept as DNA, spanning 39 bases read in frame from base 1. The library was made by the immunoSEQ multiplex PCR assay. TCRdb's version of the immuneACCESS table is confined to in-frame rearrangements and falls short of the full clone set. An unresolved V gene accounts for under half of the shortfall where checked; the remainder is of unknown origin. The sample table contains fewer than 90,000 clones; only one count was recorded for roughly 94% of them. Approximately 5.7% of the sample belongs to the ten largest clones.

The sequence was obtained from a middle-aged woman in good health. Sequencing was done on a sample of blood. The V and J segments used are TRBV5-1 and TRBJ1-6; possibly the D gene is TRBD1, per 6 matching bases. At the DNA level, the sequence is TGCGCCAGCAGCTTCTCGGGGGGCTCACCCCTCCACTTT. It translates to CASSFSGGSPLHF.